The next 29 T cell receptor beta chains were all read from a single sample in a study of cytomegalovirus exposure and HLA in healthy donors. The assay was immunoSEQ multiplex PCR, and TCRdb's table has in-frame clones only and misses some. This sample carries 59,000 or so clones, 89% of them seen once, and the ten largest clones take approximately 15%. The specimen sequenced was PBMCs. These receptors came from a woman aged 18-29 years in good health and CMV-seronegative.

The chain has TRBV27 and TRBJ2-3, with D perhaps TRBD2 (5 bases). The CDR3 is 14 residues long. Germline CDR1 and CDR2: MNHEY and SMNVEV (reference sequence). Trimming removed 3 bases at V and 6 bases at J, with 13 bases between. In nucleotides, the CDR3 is TGTGCCAGCAGTTTTAGTATGCGAGGGGATACGCAGTATTTT. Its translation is CASSFSMRGDTQYF.

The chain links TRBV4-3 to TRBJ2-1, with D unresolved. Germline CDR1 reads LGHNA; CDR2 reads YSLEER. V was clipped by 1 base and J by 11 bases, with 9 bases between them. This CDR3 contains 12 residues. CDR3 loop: CASSQGLSQQFF. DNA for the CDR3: TGCGCCAGCAGCCAAGGACTCAGCCAGCAGTTCTTC.

CDR3 nucleotides: TGTGCCAGCAGCGTAGCTACAGGGGGGGAGACCCAGTACTTC. Translating it yields CASSVATGGETQYF. V and J are TRBV9 and TRBJ2-5; TRBD1 agrees at 8 bases. The CDR3 is 14 amino acids. V gave up 0 bases and J gave up 5 bases; unmatched junction bases: 3. Germline assignment: CDR1 SGDLS and CDR2 YYNGEE.

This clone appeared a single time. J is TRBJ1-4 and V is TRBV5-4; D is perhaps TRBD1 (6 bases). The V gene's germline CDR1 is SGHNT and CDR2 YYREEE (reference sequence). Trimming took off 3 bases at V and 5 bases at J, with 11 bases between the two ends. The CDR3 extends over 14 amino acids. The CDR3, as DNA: TGTGCCAGCAGCTCGGACAGACCCAATGAAAAACTGTTTTTT. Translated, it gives CASSSDRPNEKLFF. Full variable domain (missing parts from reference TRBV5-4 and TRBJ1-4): ETGVTQSPTHLIKTRGQQVTLRCSSQSGHNTVSWYQQALGQGPQFIFQYYREEENGRGNFPPRFSGLQFPNYSSELNVNALELDDSALYLCASSSDRPNEKLFFGSGTQLSVL.

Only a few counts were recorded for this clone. The CDR3 bases are TGTGCCAGCAGTGGCCAGGGCAACAATCAGCCCCAGCATTTT. Translating gives CASSGQGNNQPQHF. The chain employs TRBV2 and TRBJ1-5; maybe TRBD1 (5 bases). The CDR3 contains 14 residues. Germline CDR1 is SNHLY and CDR2 is FYNNEI. V lost 4 bases and J 3 bases, leaving 10 bases between the germline ends.

The CDR3 nucleotides read TGTGCCAGCAGCTTACTTCTCAGCGCTACCTACGAGCAGTACTTC. It translates to CASSLLLSATYEQYF. The rearrangement links TRBV7-8 to TRBJ2-7; D uncertain. The CDR3 runs 15 residues. CDR1 is SGHVS and CDR2 is FQNEAQ in the germline V gene. V lost 2 bases, J lost 2 bases, and 13 bases lay in between.

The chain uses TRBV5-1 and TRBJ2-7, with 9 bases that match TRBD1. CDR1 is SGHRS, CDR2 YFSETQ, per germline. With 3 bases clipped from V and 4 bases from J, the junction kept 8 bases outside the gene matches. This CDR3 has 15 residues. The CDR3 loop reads CASSSPGTGLYEQYF. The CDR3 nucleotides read TGCGCCAGCAGCTCACCCGGGACAGGGTTGTACGAGCAGTACTTC.

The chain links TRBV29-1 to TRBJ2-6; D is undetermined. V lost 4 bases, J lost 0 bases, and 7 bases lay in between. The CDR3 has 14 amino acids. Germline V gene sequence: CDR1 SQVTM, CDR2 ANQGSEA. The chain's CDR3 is CSVGADSGANVLTF. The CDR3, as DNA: TGCAGCGTTGGGGCAGACTCTGGGGCCAACGTCCTGACTTTC.

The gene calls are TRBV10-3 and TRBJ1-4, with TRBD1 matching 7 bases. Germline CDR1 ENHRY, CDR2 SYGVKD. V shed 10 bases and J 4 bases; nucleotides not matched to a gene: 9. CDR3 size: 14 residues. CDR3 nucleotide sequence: TGTGCCAGTAGCGGGACAGAGCTTAATGAAAAACTGTTTTTT. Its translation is CASSGTELNEKLFF.

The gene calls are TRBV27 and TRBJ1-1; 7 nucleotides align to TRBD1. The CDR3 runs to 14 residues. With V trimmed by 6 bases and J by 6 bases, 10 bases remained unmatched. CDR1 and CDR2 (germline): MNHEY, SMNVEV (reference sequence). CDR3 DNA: TGTGCCAGCAGACCTACGACAGGGAGGCCTGAAGCTTTCTTT. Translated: CASRPTTGRPEAFF.

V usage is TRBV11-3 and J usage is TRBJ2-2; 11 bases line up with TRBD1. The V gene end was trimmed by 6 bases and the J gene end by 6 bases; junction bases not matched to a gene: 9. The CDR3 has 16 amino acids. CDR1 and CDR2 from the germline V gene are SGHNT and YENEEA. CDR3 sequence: CASRSSGTGGPGELFF. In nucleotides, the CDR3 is TGTGCCAGCAGATCTTCCGGGACAGGGGGTCCCGGGGAGCTGTTTTTT.

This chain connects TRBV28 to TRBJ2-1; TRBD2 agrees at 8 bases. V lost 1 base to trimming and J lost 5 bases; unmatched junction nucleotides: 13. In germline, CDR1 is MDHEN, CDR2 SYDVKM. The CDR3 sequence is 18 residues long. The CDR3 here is CASSLSSLYGLADNEQFF. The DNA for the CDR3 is TGTGCCAGCAGTTTATCCTCTCTCTACGGACTAGCAGACAATGAGCAGTTCTTC.

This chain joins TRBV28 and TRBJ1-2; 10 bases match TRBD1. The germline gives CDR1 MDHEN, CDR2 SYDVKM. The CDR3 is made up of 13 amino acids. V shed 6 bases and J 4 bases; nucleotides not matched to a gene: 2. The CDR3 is CASRGDRGYGYTF. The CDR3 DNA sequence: TGTGCCAGCAGAGGGGACAGGGGCTATGGCTACACCTTC.

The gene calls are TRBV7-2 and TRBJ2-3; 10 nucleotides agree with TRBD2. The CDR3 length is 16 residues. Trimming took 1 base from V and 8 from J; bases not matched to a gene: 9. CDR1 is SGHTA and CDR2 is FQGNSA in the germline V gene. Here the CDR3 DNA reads TGTGCCAGCAGCTTAGTGCTAGCGGGAGCGGGGGGTACGCAGTATTTT. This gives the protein CASSLVLAGAGGTQYF. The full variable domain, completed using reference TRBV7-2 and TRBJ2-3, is GAGVSQSPSNKVTEKGKDVELRCDPISGHTALYWYRQSLGQGLEFLIYFQGNSAPDKSGLPSDRFSAERTGGSVSTLTIQRTQQEDSAVYLCASSLVLAGAGGTQYFGPGTRLTVL.

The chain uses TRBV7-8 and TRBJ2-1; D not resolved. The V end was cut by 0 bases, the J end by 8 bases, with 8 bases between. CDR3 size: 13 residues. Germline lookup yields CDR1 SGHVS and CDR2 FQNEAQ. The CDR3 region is CASSLASFHEQFF. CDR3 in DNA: TGTGCCAGCAGCTTAGCTTCTTTCCATGAGCAGTTCTTC.

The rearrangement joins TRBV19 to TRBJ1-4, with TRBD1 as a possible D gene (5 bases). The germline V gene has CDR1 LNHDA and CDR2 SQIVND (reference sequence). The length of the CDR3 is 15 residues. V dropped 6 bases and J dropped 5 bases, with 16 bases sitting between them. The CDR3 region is CASRRTWEGNEKLFF. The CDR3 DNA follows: TGTGCCAGTAGACGAACTTGGGAGGGGAATGAAAAACTGTTTTTT.

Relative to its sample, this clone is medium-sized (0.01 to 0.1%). This chain's CDR3 is CASSGLAFGELFF. The CDR3 nucleotides read TGTGCCAGCAGTGGACTAGCGTTCGGGGAGCTGTTTTTT. The chain couples TRBV27 to TRBJ2-2; 9 bases align to TRBD2. The germline CDR1 and CDR2 sequences are MNHEY and SMNVEV (reference sequence). The V gene end was trimmed by 5 bases and the J gene end by 7 bases; junction bases not matched to a gene: 2. CDR3 length equals 13 residues.

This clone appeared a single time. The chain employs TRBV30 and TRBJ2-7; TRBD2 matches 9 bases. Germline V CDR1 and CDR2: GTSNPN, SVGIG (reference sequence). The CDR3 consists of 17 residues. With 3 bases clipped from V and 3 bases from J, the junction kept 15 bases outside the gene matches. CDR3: CAWSDHRVAGGYYEQYF. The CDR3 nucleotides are TGTGCCTGGAGCGACCACAGGGTTGCGGGAGGGTACTACGAGCAGTACTTC.

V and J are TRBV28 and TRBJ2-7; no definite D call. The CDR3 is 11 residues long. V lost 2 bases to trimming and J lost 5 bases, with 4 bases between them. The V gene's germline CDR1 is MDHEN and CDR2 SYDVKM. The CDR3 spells CASSLGHEQYF. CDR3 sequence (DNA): TGTGCCAGCAGTTTAGGCCACGAGCAGTACTTC.

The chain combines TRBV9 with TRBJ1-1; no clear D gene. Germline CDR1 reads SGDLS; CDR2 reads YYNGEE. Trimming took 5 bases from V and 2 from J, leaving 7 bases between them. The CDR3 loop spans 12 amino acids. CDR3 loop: CASSTGNTEAFF. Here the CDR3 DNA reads TGTGCCAGCAGTACCGGTAACACTGAAGCTTTCTTT.

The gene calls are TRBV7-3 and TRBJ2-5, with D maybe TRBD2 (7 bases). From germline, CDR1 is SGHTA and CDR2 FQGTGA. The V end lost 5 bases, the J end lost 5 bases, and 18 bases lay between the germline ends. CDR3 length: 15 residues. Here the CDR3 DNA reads TGTGCCAGCAGCAATAAGGCGGGGGCGACGGAGACCCAGTACTTC. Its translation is CASSNKAGATETQYF.

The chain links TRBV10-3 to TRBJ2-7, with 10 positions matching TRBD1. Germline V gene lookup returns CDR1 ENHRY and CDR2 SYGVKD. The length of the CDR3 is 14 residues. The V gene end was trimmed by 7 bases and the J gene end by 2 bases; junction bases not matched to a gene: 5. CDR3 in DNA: TGTGCCATCAACCCGGGACAGGGGACCTACGAGCAGTACTTC. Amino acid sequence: CAINPGQGTYEQYF.

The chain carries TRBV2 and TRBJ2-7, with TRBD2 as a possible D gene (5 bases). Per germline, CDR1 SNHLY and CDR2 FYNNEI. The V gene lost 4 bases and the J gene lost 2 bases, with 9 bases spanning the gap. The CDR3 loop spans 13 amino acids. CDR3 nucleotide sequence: TGTGCCAGCAGTGGGCTAGCTACCTACGAGCAGTACTTC. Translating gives CASSGLATYEQYF. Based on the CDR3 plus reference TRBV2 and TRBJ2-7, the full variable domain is EPEVTQTPSHQVTQMGQEVILRCVPISNHLYFYWYRQILGQKVEFLVSFYNNEISEKSEIFDDQFSVERPDGSNFTLKIRSTKLEDSAMYFCASSGLATYEQYFGPGTRLTVT.

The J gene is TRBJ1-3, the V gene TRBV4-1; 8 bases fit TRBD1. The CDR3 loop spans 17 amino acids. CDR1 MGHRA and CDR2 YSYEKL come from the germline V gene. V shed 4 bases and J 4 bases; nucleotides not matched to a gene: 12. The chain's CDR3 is CASSRFSLQGGGNTIYF. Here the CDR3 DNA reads TGCGCCAGCAGCCGGTTCAGCCTACAGGGGGGCGGAAACACCATATATTTT.

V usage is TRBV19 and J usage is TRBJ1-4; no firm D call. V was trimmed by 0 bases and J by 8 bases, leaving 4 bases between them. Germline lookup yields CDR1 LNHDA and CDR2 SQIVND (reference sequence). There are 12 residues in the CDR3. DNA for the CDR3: TGTGCCAGTAGTATAGAGCGAGAAAAACTGTTTTTT. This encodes CASSIEREKLFF. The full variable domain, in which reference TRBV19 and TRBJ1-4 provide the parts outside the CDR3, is DGGITQSPKYLFRKEGQNVTLSCEQNLNHDAMYWYRQDPGQGLRLIYYSQIVNDFQKGDIAEGYSVSREKKESFPLTVTSAQKNPTAFYLCASSIEREKLFFGSGTQLSVL.

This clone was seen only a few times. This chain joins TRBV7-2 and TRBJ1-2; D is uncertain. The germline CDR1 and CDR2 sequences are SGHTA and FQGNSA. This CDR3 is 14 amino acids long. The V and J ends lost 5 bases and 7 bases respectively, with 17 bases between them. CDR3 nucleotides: TGTGCCAGCAGCGAAGATTTGCACCCGGGTGGCTACACCTTC. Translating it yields CASSEDLHPGGYTF.

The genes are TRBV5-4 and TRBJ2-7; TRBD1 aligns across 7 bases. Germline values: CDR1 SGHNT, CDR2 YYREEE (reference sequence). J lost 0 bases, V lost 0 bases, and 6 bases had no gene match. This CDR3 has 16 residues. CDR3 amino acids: CASSLVPGQSSYEQYF. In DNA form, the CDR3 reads TGTGCCAGCAGCTTGGTCCCGGGACAGAGCTCCTACGAGCAGTACTTC.

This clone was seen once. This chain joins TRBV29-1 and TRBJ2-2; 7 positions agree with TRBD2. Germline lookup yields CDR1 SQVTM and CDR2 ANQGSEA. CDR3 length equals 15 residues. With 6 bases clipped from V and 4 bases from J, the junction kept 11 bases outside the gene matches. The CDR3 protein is CSVGLGLTGTGELFF. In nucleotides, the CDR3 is TGCAGCGTCGGACTAGGGCTAACAGGCACCGGGGAGCTGTTTTTT.

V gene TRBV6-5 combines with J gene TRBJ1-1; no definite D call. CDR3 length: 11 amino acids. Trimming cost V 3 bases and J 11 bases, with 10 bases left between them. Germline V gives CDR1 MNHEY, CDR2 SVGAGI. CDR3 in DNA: TGTGCCAGCAGTTATTACAGTGAGGCTTTCTTT. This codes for CASSYYSEAFF.